The 24 T cell receptor beta chains presented below share a single source sample, sequenced in a study of blood T cell repertoires in COVID-19. TCRdb's table, derived via immunoSEQ multiplex PCR, lists solely in-frame clones and lacks some. The table records 65,000 to 70,000 clones, roughly three quarters of them present only once. Sequenced: peripheral blood. The origin of the receptors is a man in his 60s with acute or convalescent COVID-19.

This clone was counted only a few times. The chain is built from TRBV27 and TRBJ1-6; D unresolved. Trimming left V 0 bases short and J 0 bases short, with 6 bases between. This CDR3 spans 16 amino acids. In germline, CDR1 is MNHEY, CDR2 SMNVEV (reference sequence). CDR3 in DNA: TGTGCCAGCAGTTTATCAGCGGCCTCCTATAATTCACCCCTCCACTTT. Residues: CASSLSAASYNSPLHF.

This chain uses TRBV12-5 with TRBJ1-5; 10 positions agree with TRBD1. The trim removed 6 bases at V and 1 base at J, leaving 6 bases unmatched. This CDR3 has 16 residues. Per germline, CDR1 LGHNT and CDR2 FRNRAP. Here the CDR3 DNA reads TGTGCTAGTGGGACAGGGGGCGACCGAAGCAATCAGCCCCAGCATTTT. As protein: CASGTGGDRSNQPQHF.

The genes are TRBV11-2 and TRBJ1-1; D might be TRBD1 (5 bases). The CDR3 is 15 amino acids. The germline gives CDR1 SGHAT, CDR2 FQNNGV. The ends were cut back, 1 base at V and 3 bases at J, with 12 bases in the middle. The CDR3 bases are TGTGCCAGCAGCTTAGCTTCCCAGGGCTACACTGAAGCTTTCTTT. The encoded protein is CASSLASQGYTEAFF.

The chain joins TRBV3-1 (or the pseudogene TRBV3-2) to TRBJ1-3; D is uncertain. CDR1 is LGHDT, CDR2 YNNKEL, per germline (reference sequence). Trimming removed 3 bases from V and 4 bases from J, with 10 bases in between. The CDR3 length is 14 residues. In DNA form, the CDR3 reads TGTGCCAGCAGCCATACCACCAGGGGAAACACCATATATTTT. Translating gives CASSHTTRGNTIYF.

The chain has TRBV7-2 and TRBJ2-1; TRBD2 matches at 7 bases. V trimming: 1 base; J trimming: 4 bases; junction bases outside the gene matches: 4. Per the germline V gene, CDR1 is SGHTA and CDR2 is FQGNSA. There are 15 residues in the CDR3. The CDR3 is CASSLGGGGYNEQFF. The CDR3 region has the DNA TGTGCCAGCAGCTTAGGCGGGGGAGGATACAATGAGCAGTTCTTC.

The chain combines TRBV3-1 (or the pseudogene TRBV3-2) with TRBJ1-1; D call uncertain. This CDR3 contains 14 residues. Germline CDR1 reads LGHDT; CDR2 reads YNNKEL (reference sequence). V was pared by 3 bases and J by 2 bases, with 10 bases between. The CDR3 coding sequence is TGTGCCAGCAGCCAGCCGGGATCAAACACTGAAGCTTTCTTT. This translates into CASSQPGSNTEAFF.

The chain has TRBV2 and TRBJ2-5, with a weak D call TRBD1 (6 bases). The germline gives CDR1 SNHLY, CDR2 FYNNEI. The CDR3 totals 12 residues. The V end was cut by 11 bases, the J end by 4 bases, with 14 bases between. The CDR3 protein is CAATGTGETQYF. As DNA, the CDR3 is TGTGCCGCCACAGGGACGGGAGAGACCCAGTACTTC.

In DNA, the CDR3 is TGTGCCAGCAGCTTGGCCGGGAACAGCGGCACTGAAGCTTTCTTT. Amino acid sequence: CASSLAGNSGTEAFF. The chain couples TRBV5-4 to TRBJ1-1, with D unclear. Germline V CDR1 and CDR2: SGHNT, YYREEE (reference sequence). With 0 bases removed from V and 4 bases from J, the gap between germline ends came to 13 bases. This CDR3 is built from 15 residues.

The J gene is TRBJ1-4, the V gene TRBV2; a weak D match, TRBD1 (6 bases). The CDR3 has 15 residues. Trimming shortened V by 2 bases and J by 3 bases, and 10 bases separated the two germline ends. Germline V lookup: CDR1 SNHLY, CDR2 FYNNEI. This CDR3 is CASSERQAANEKLFF. The DNA for the CDR3 is TGTGCCAGCAGTGAACGACAGGCGGCTAATGAAAAACTGTTTTTT.

The gene calls are TRBV3-1 (or the pseudogene TRBV3-2) and TRBJ1-2, with 8 bases that match TRBD1. The CDR3 contains 13 residues. Germline V CDR1 and CDR2: LGHDT, YNNKEL (reference sequence). V gave up 4 bases and J gave up 7 bases; unmatched junction bases: 5. CDR3 residues: CASSPEQGGGYTF. For the CDR3, the DNA is TGTGCCAGCAGCCCAGAACAGGGGGGTGGCTACACCTTC.

This clone was seen only a few times. This rearrangement joins TRBV2 to TRBJ1-2; the D gene is possibly TRBD1 (5 bases). Germline assignment: CDR1 SNHLY and CDR2 FYNNEI. This CDR3 region has 13 residues. Deletions cut 3 bases from V and 7 bases from J, with 12 bases between. As DNA, the CDR3 is TGTGCCAGCAGTGACACCTTGGGGGGTGGCTACACCTTC. It codes for CASSDTLGGGYTF.

The CDR3 region is CASSLAAGGSGLETQYF. CDR3 coding DNA: TGTGCCAGCAGCTTGGCCGCAGGGGGCAGCGGGTTAGAGACCCAGTACTTC. The rearrangement links TRBV5-4 to TRBJ2-5; TRBD1 matches at 8 bases. With 0 bases clipped from V and 4 bases from J, the junction kept 11 bases outside the gene matches. The CDR3 has 17 residues. Germline CDR1 SGHNT, CDR2 YYREEE (reference sequence).

The rearrangement uses TRBV6-5 and TRBJ1-4; no clear D. Trimming took off 3 bases at V and 8 bases at J, with 16 bases between the two ends. CDR3 length equals 15 residues. The germline V gene encodes CDR1 MNHEY and CDR2 SVGAGI. Here the CDR3 reads CASSYRSDTEEKLFF. Written as DNA, the CDR3 is TGTGCCAGCAGTTATCGGTCAGATACAGAGGAAAAACTGTTTTTT.

A single count supports this clone. This chain links TRBV7-2 with TRBJ2-4; 11 bases line up with TRBD1. The germline gives CDR1 SGHTA, CDR2 FQGNSA. CDR3 size: 19 residues. V lost 3 bases to trimming and J lost 1 base; unmatched junction nucleotides: 11. The CDR3 is CASSFTGTGGTRAKNIQYF. The CDR3 DNA reads TGTGCCAGCAGCTTCACCGGGACAGGGGGGACTAGGGCCAAAAACATTCAGTACTTC.

The sample holds one count of this clone. This chain uses TRBV19 with TRBJ2-7, with 10 bases identical to TRBD1. Germline CDR1 LNHDA, CDR2 SQIVND (reference sequence). This CDR3 has 15 residues. J was trimmed by 4 bases and V by 6 bases; bases with no gene match: 9. The CDR3: CASRRETGGAYEQYF. The CDR3 nucleotides are TGTGCCAGTAGACGAGAGACAGGGGGCGCGTACGAGCAGTACTTC. The entire variable domain, with the rest obtained from reference TRBV19 and TRBJ2-7, is as follows: DGGITQSPKYLFRKEGQNVTLSCEQNLNHDAMYWYRQDPGQGLRLIYYSQIVNDFQKGDIAEGYSVSREKKESFPLTVTSAQKNPTAFYLCASRRETGGAYEQYFGPGTRLTVT.

The V gene is TRBV19, the J gene TRBJ2-5; 10 bases align to TRBD1. The CDR3 is 15 amino acids. Per the germline V gene, CDR1 is LNHDA and CDR2 is SQIVND (reference sequence). V was clipped by 6 bases and J by 1 base; unmatched bases: 5. CDR3 residues: CASSTGTGVQETQYF. The CDR3 DNA reads as TGTGCCAGTAGCACCGGGACAGGGGTCCAAGAGACCCAGTACTTC.

The chain joins TRBV7-3 to TRBJ2-7; no firm D call. V was pared by 5 bases and J by 3 bases, with 14 bases between. Germline V gene lookup returns CDR1 SGHTA and CDR2 FQGTGA. The CDR3 covers 14 residues. This chain's CDR3 is CASSPDSTRYEQYF. The DNA of the CDR3 is TGTGCCAGCAGCCCCGACTCGACCCGCTACGAGCAGTACTTC.

The chain carries TRBV15 and TRBJ2-2; D perhaps matches TRBD2 (7 bases). The CDR3 spans 16 residues. V lost 1 base, J lost 5 bases, and 14 bases lay in between. The germline V gene encodes CDR1 LNHNV and CDR2 YYDKDF (reference sequence). The CDR3 spells CATSRVKEGGTGELFF. CDR3 nucleotides: TGTGCCACCAGCAGAGTCAAAGAGGGGGGGACCGGGGAGCTGTTTTTT.

The genes are TRBV5-1 and TRBJ1-1, with D hard to call. This CDR3 contains 12 residues. Trimming cost V 4 bases and J 7 bases, with 11 bases left between them. Germline V gene lookup returns CDR1 SGHRS and CDR2 YFSETQ. The CDR3 DNA is TGCGCCAGCAGCCTGATAGCGGGTGAAGCTTTCTTT. Translated, it gives CASSLIAGEAFF.

This chain uses TRBV4-3 with TRBJ2-2; 10 positions agree with TRBD2. The CDR3 sequence is 17 residues long. Trimming at V came to 0 bases and at J to 9 bases, leaving 10 bases not matched to a gene. The germline gives CDR1 LGHNA, CDR2 YSLEER. This CDR3 reads CASSQDWGLARARELFF. CDR3 nucleotide sequence: TGCGCCAGCAGCCAAGACTGGGGACTAGCGAGGGCCCGGGAGCTGTTTTTT.

The rearrangement links TRBV29-1 to TRBJ2-1; 7 bases map to TRBD2. Trimming at V came to 4 bases and at J to 4 bases, leaving 4 bases not matched to a gene. This CDR3 is 13 amino acids long. Germline loops: CDR1 SQVTM, CDR2 ANQGSEA. The CDR3 is CSVAGGVYNEQFF. CDR3 DNA: TGCAGCGTTGCGGGGGGAGTTTACAATGAGCAGTTCTTC.

The V gene is TRBV4-3, the J gene TRBJ2-3; TRBD2 matches 11 bases. Trimming removed 3 bases from V and 5 bases from J; junction bases left unmatched: 7. The germline V gene encodes CDR1 LGHNA and CDR2 YSLEER. This CDR3 is built from 16 residues. CDR3 sequence: CASSHLTGTSGDTQYF. CDR3 DNA sequence: TGCGCCAGCAGCCATTTAACCGGGACTAGCGGAGATACGCAGTATTTT.

This CDR3 reads CASSLEAGREQYF. DNA for the CDR3: TGCGCCAGCAGCTTGGAGGCAGGGCGGGAGCAGTACTTC. The chain carries TRBV5-1 and TRBJ2-7; D possibly corresponds to TRBD1 (5 bases). Per the germline V gene, CDR1 is SGHRS and CDR2 is YFSETQ. V lost 0 bases, J lost 7 bases, and 11 bases lay in between. This CDR3 comprises 13 residues.

The rearrangement joins TRBV5-4 to TRBJ1-2; D remains ambiguous. Trimming removed 0 bases at V and 0 bases at J, with 3 bases between. This CDR3 spans 13 amino acids. Germline V CDR1 and CDR2: SGHNT, YYREEE (reference sequence). The DNA of the CDR3 is TGTGCCAGCAGCTTGGAGCCTAACTATGGCTACACCTTC. It encodes CASSLEPNYGYTF.